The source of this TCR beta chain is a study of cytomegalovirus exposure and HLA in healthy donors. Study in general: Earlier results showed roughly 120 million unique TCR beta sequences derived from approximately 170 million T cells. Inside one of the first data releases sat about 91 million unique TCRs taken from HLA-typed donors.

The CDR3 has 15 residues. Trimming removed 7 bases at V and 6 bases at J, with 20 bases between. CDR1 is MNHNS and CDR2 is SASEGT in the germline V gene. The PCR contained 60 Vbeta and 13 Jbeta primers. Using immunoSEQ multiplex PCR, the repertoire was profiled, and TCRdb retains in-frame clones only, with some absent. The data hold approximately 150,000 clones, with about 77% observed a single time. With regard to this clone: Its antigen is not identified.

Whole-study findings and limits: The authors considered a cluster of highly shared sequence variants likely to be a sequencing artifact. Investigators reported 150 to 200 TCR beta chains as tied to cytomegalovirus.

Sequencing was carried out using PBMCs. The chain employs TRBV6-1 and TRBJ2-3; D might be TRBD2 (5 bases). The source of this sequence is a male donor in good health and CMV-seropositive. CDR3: CASMSGYPYSDTQYF. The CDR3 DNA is TGTGCCAGCATGTCGGGATATCCCTATTCGGATACGCAGTATTTT.